The clone carrying this T cell receptor beta chain was seen only a few times. TCRdb analysed the 5' RACE reads with MiXCR anew, one entry per CDR3 protein. Altogether more than 200,000 distinct CDR3 sequences are present, about a sixth being singletons, with the ten largest covering about 3.5%. Germline loops: CDR1 LGHNA, CDR2 YNFKEQ. The CDR3 runs to 17 residues. Trimming left V 4 bases short and J 0 bases short, with 13 bases between. This sample is drawn from a study of T-cell memory formation after mild COVID-19. The V and J genes are TRBV4-2 and TRBJ2-6; no clear D. Sequenced: PBMCs or a T cell subset sorted from them (not recorded which). This clonotype originated in a man aged 18 to 30 who had mild COVID-19 (a few samples of this study predate the infection). Cell type and time point are not known. The CDR3 here is CASSPAGTNSGANVLTF. In nucleotides, the CDR3 is TGTGCCAGCAGCCCAGCAGGCACTAACTCTGGGGCCAACGTCCTGACTTTC.